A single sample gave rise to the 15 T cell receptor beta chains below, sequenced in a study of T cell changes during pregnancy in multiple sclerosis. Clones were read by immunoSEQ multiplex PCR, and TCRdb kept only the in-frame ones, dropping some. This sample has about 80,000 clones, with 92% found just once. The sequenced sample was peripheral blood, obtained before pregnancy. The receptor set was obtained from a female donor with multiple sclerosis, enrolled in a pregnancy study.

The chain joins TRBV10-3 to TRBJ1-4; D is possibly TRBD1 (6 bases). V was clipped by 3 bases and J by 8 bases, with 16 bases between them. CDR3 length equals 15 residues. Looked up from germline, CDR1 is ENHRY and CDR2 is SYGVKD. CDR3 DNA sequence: TGTGCCATCAGTGACCACTCCACAGGGAGCGAAAAACTGTTTTTT. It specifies CAISDHSTGSEKLFF.

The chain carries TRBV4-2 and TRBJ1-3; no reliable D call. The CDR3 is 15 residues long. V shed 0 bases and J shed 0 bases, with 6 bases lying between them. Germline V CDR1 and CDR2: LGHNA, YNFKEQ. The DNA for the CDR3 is TGTGCCAGCAGCCAAGATTCAGTCTCTGGAAACACCATATATTTT. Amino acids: CASSQDSVSGNTIYF.

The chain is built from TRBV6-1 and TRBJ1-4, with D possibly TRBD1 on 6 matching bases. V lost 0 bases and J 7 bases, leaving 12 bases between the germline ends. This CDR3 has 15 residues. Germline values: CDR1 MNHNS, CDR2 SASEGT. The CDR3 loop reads CASSEAQGGGEKLFF. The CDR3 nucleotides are TGTGCCAGCAGTGAAGCTCAAGGGGGGGGTGAAAAACTGTTTTTT.

The chain's CDR3 is CASSLGPGMGEQYF. Here the CDR3 DNA reads TGCGCCAGCAGCTTGGGACCCGGGATGGGGGAGCAGTACTTC. J is TRBJ2-7 and V is TRBV5-1, with D possibly being TRBD2 (5 bases). CDR3 length: 14 residues. Between the trimmed V and J ends, which lost 0 bases and 7 bases, there was a span of 14 bases. Germline lookup yields CDR1 SGHRS and CDR2 YFSETQ. The variable domain in full, completed from reference TRBV5-1 and TRBJ2-7, reads KAGVTQTPRYLIKTRGQQVTLSCSPISGHRSVSWYQQTPGQGLQFLFEYFSETQRNKGNFPGRFSGRQFSNSRSEMNVSTLELGDSALYLCASSLGPGMGEQYFGPGTRLTVT.

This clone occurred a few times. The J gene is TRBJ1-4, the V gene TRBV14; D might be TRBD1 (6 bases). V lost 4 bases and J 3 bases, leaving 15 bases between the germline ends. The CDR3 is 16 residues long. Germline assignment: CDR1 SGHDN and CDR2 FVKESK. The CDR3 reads CASSRGQRGANEKLFF. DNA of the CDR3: TGTGCCAGCAGCCGCGGACAGCGTGGAGCTAATGAAAAACTGTTTTTT. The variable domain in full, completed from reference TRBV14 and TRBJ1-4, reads EAGVTQFPSHSVIEKGQTVTLRCDPISGHDNLYWYRRVMGKEIKFLLHFVKESKQDESGMPNNRFLAERTGGTYSTLKVQPAELEDSGVYFCASSRGQRGANEKLFFGSGTQLSVL.

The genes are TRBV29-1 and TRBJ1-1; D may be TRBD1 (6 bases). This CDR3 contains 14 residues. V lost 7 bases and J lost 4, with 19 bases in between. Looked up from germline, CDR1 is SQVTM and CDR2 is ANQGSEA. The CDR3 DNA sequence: TGCAGCGCCGGTGAGAAAAGGGGGAGCACTGAAGCTTTCTTT. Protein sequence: CSAGEKRGSTEAFF. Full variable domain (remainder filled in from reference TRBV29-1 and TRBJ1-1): SAVISQKPSRDICQRGTSLTIQCQVDSQVTMMFWYRQQPGQSLTLIATANQGSEATYESGFVIDKFPISRPNLTFSTLTVSNMSPEDSSIYLCSAGEKRGSTEAFFGQGTRLTVV.

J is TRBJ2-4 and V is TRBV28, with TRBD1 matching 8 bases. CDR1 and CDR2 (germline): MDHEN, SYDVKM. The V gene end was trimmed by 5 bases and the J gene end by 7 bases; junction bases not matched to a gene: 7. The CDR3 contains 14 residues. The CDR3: CASSPGGELNIQYF. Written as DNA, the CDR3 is TGTGCCAGCAGTCCAGGGGGCGAACTGAACATTCAGTACTTC.

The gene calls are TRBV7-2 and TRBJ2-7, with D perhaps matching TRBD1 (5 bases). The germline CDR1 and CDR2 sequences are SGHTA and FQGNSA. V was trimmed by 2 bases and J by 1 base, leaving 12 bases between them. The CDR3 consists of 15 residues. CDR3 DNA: TGTGCCAGCAGCTTACAGGGTCTTGTTTCCTACGAGCAGTACTTC. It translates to CASSLQGLVSYEQYF.

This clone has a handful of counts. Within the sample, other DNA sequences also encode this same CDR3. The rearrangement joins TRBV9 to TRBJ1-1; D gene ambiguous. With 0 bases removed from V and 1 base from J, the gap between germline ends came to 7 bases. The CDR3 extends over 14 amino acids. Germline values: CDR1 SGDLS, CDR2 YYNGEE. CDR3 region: CASSVGPGNTEAFF. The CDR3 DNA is TGTGCCAGCAGCGTAGGTCCGGGGAACACTGAAGCTTTCTTT.

This CDR3 is CASSSLAGMYNEQFF. For the CDR3, the DNA is TGTGCCAGCAGCTCACTAGCGGGGATGTACAATGAGCAGTTCTTC. The V call is TRBV7-6, the J call TRBJ2-1, with 10 nucleotides matching TRBD2. CDR1 and CDR2 (germline): SGHVS, FNYEAQ. Trimming at V came to 4 bases and at J to 4 bases, leaving 4 bases not matched to a gene. This CDR3 is built from 15 residues.

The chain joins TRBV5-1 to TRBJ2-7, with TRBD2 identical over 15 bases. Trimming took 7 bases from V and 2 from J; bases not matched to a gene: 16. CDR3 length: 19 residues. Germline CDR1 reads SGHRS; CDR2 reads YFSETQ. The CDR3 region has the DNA TGCGCCAGCGCGACGACGGGACTAGCGGGAGGAGGGGGCCCCTACGAGCAGTACTTC. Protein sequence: CASATTGLAGGGGPYEQYF.

Here the CDR3 reads CASSPRQGMNTEAFF. The CDR3 DNA is TGTGCCAGCTCACCACGGCAGGGCATGAACACTGAAGCTTTCTTT. V is TRBV18 and J is TRBJ1-1, with a weak D call TRBD1 (5 bases). CDR3 length equals 15 residues. CDR1 and CDR2 (germline): KGHSH, LQKENI. V was shortened by 1 base and J by 0 bases, with 9 bases between the two germline ends.

CDR3 residues: CASSSPGGLEQYF. The DNA for the CDR3 is TGCGCCAGCAGCTCCCCAGGGGGCCTAGAGCAGTACTTC. V and J are TRBV5-1 and TRBJ2-7, with 8 nucleotides matching TRBD1. The germline CDR1 and CDR2 sequences are SGHRS and YFSETQ. The junction had 6 bases not matched to a gene; V was cut back by 3 bases and J by 7 bases. The CDR3 sequence is 13 residues long.

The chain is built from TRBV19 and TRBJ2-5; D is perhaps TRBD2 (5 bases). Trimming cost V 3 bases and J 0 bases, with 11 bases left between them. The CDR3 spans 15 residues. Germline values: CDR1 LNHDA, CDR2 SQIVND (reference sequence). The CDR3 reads CASSIDRRDQETQYF. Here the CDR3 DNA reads TGTGCCAGTAGTATTGATCGGCGGGACCAAGAGACCCAGTACTTC.

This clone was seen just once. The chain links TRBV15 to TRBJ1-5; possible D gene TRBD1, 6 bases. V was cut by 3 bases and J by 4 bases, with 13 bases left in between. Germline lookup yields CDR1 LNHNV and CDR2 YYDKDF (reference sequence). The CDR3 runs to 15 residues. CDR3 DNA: TGTGCCACCAGCAGGCCGGGACACGAAAATCAGCCCCAGCATTTT. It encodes CATSRPGHENQPQHF.